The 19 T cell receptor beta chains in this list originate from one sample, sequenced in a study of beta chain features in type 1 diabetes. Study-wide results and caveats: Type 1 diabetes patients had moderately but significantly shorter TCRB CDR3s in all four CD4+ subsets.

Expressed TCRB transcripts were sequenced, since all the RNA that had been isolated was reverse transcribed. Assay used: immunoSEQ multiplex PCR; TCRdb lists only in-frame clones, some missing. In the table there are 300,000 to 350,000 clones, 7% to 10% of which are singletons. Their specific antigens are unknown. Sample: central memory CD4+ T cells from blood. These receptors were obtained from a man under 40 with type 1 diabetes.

CDR3 in DNA: TGTGCCAGCAGCCCGGGAAGCACAACTAATGAAAAACTGTTTTTT. It is translated as CASSPGSTTNEKLFF. The V and J genes are TRBV7-9 and TRBJ1-4; no definite D call. The V and J ends lost 5 bases and 0 bases respectively, with 10 bases between them. CDR3 size: 15 residues. Germline V lookup: CDR1 SEHNR, CDR2 FQNEAQ (reference sequence).

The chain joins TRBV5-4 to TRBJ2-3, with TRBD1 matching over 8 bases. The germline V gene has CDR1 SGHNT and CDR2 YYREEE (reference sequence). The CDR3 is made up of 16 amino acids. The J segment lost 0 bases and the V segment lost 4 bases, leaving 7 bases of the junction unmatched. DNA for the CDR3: TGTGCCAGCAGCACCTGGACAGGGACTAGCACAGATACGCAGTATTTT. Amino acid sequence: CASSTWTGTSTDTQYF.

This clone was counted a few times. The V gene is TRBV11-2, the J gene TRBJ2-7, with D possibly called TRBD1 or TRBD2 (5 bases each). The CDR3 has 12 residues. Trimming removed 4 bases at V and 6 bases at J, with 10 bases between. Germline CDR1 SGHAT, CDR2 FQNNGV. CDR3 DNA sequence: TGTGCCAGCAGCTCTAGTGGGGGCGAGCAGTACTTC. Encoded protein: CASSSSGGEQYF.

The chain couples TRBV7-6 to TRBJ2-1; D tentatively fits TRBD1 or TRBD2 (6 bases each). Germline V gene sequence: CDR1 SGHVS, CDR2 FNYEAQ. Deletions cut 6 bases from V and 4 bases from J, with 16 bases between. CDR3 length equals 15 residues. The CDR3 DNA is TGTGCCAGCAGTCCTACGTCGGGGGCTTACAATGAGCAGTTCTTC. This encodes CASSPTSGAYNEQFF.

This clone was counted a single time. Here the CDR3 reads CASGLRDFGTSEQYF. DNA of the CDR3: TGTGCCAGCGGACTCCGGGACTTCGGAACCTCCGAGCAGTACTTC. V and J are TRBV27 and TRBJ2-7; possible D gene TRBD2, 6 bases. The V end was cut by 8 bases, the J end by 6 bases, with 23 bases between. This CDR3 contains 15 residues. The germline gives CDR1 MNHEY, CDR2 SMNVEV (reference sequence).

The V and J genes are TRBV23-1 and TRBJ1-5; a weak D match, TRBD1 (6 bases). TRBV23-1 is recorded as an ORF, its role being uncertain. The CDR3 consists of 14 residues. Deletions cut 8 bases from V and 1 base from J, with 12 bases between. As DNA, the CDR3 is TGCGCCAGCCGAGGGGGTAAGAGCAATCAGCCCCAGCATTTT. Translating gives CASRGGKSNQPQHF.

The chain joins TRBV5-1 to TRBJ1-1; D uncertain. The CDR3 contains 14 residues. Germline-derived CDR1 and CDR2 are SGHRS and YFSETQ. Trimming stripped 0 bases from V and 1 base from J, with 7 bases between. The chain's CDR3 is CASSLGQENTEAFF. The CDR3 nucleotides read TGCGCCAGCAGCTTGGGCCAGGAGAACACTGAAGCTTTCTTT.

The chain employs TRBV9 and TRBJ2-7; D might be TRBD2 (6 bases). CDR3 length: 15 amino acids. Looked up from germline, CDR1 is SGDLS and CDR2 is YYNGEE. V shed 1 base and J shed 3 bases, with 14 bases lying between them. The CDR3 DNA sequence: TGTGCCAGCAGCGTACAGGGAGGAAGTCACTACGAGCAGTACTTC. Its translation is CASSVQGGSHYEQYF.

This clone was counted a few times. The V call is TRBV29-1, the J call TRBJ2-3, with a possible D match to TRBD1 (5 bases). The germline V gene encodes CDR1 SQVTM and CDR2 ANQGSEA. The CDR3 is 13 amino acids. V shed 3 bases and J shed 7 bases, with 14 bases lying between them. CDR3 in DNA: TGCAGCGTTGACGGCCAGGGAATAAATACGCAGTATTTT. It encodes CSVDGQGINTQYF.

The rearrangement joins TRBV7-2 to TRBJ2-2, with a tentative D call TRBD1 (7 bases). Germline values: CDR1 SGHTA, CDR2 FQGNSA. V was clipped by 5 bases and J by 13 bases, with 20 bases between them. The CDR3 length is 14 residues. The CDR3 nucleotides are TGTGCCAGCAGCCCTCGGACAGGAGGGGTTTCGCTGTTTTTT. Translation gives CASSPRTGGVSLFF.

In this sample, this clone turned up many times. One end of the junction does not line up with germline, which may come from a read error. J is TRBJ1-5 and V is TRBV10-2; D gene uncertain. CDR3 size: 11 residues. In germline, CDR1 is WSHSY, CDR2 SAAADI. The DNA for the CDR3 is TGCGCCAGCAGTGACATCGGGTTAACGGAGTTT. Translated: CASSDIGLTEF.

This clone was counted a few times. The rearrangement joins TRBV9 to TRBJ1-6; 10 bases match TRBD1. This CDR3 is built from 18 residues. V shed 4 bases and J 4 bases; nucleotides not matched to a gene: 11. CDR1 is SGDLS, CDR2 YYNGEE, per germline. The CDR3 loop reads CASSSRPAGQGYNSPLHF. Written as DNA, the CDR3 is TGTGCCAGCAGCTCCCGCCCGGCGGGACAGGGGTATAATTCACCCCTCCACTTT.

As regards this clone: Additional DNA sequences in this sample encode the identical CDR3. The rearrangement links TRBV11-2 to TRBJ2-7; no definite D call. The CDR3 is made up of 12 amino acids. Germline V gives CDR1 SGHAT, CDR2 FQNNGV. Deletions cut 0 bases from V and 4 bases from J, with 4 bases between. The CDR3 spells CASSLDMYEQYF. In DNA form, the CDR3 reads TGTGCCAGCAGCTTAGATATGTACGAGCAGTACTTC.

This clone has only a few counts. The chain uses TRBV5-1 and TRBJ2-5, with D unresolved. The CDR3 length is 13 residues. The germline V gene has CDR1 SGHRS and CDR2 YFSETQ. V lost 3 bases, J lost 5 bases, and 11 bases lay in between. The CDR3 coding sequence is TGCGCCAGCAGCTCATTTCCGAGGGAGACCCAGTACTTC. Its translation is CASSSFPRETQYF.

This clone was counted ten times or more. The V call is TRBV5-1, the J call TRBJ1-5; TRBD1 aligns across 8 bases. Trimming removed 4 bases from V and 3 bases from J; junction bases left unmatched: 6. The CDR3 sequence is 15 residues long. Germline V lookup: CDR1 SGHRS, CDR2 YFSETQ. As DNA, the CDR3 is TGCGCCAGCAGCCCGCAGGGGGCGGACAATCAGCCCCAGCATTTT. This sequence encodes CASSPQGADNQPQHF. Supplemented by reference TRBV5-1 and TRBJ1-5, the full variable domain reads KAGVTQTPRYLIKTRGQQVTLSCSPISGHRSVSWYQQTPGQGLQFLFEYFSETQRNKGNFPGRFSGRQFSNSRSEMNVSTLELGDSALYLCASSPQGADNQPQHFGDGTRLSIL.

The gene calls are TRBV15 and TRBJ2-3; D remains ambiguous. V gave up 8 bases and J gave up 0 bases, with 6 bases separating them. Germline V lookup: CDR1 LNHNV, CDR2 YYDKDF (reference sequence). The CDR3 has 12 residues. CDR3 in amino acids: CATQRSTDTQYF. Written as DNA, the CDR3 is TGTGCCACCCAAAGGAGCACAGATACGCAGTATTTT. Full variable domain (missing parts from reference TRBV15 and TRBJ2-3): DAMVIQNPRYQVTQFGKPVTLSCSQTLNHNVMYWYQQKSSQAPKLLFHYYDKDFNNEADTPDNFQSRRPNTSFCFLDIRSPGLGDTAMYLCATQRSTDTQYFGPGTRLTVL.

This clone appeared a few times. CDR3: CASSEAGSGYTF. CDR3 sequence (DNA): TGTGCCAGCAGTGAAGCCGGCAGCGGCTACACCTTC. This sequence joins TRBV6-1 and TRBJ1-2, with D uncertain. The CDR3 covers 12 residues. Trimming removed 0 bases at V and 8 bases at J, with 7 bases between. Germline assignment: CDR1 MNHNS and CDR2 SASEGT.

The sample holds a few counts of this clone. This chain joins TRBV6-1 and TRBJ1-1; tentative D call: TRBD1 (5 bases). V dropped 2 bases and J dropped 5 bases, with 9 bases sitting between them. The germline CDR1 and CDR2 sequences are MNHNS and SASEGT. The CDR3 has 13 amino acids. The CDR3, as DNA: TGTGCCAGCAGTGAATCATCAGGGACTGAAGCTTTCTTT. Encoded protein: CASSESSGTEAFF.

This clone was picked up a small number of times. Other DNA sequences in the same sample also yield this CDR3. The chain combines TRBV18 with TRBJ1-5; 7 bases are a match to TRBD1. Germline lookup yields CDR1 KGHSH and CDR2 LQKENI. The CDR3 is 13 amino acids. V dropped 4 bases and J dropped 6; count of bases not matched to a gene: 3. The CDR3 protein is CASSQGASQPQHF. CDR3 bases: TGTGCCAGCTCACAGGGGGCAAGTCAGCCCCAGCATTTT. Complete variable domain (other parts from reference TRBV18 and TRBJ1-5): NAGVMQNPRHLVRRRGQEARLRCSPMKGHSHVYWYRQLPEEGLKFMVYLQKENIIDESGMPKERFSAEFPKEGPSILRIQQVVRGDSAAYFCASSQGASQPQHFGDGTRLSIL.